Shown below are 21 T cell receptor beta chains from a single sample sequenced in a study of cytomegalovirus exposure and HLA in healthy donors. The PCR employed 60 Vbeta primers together with 13 Jbeta primers. Sequenced by immunoSEQ multiplex PCR; TCRdb stores in-frame clones only, minus some. The sample yields over 50,000 clones, approximately 70% seen once. The source material was PBMCs. Every receptor here comes from a man aged 35 to 55 in good health and CMV-seropositive.

There are a few counts of this clone. V and J are TRBV2 and TRBJ1-3; D unclear. Trimming took off 4 bases at V and 0 bases at J, with 7 bases between the two ends. This CDR3 spans 14 amino acids. CDR1 is SNHLY and CDR2 is FYNNEI in the germline V gene. The chain's CDR3 is CASSVSVSGNTIYF. The CDR3 nucleotides read TGTGCCAGCAGTGTTTCAGTCTCTGGAAACACCATATATTTT. Combining the CDR3 with reference TRBV2 and TRBJ1-3 gives the whole variable domain EPEVTQTPSHQVTQMGQEVILRCVPISNHLYFYWYRQILGQKVEFLVSFYNNEISEKSEIFDDQFSVERPDGSNFTLKIRSTKLEDSAMYFCASSVSVSGNTIYFGEGSWLTVV.

The V and J genes are TRBV25-1 and TRBJ2-5, with a tentative D call TRBD1 (6 bases). The CDR3 spans 15 residues. The germline V gene has CDR1 MGHDK and CDR2 SYGVNS. The V and J ends lost 5 bases and 3 bases respectively, with 16 bases between them. The CDR3, as DNA: TGTGCCAGCAGTAGACGAAAGGACAGTAAAGAGACCCAGTACTTC. This gives the protein CASSRRKDSKETQYF.

The chain carries TRBV14 and TRBJ2-7; TRBD1 might be the D (5 bases). Trimming removed 6 bases at V and 4 bases at J, with 13 bases between. CDR1 is SGHDN and CDR2 is FVKESK in the germline V gene. The length of the CDR3 is 13 residues. The CDR3 is CASSPRGKYEQYF. CDR3 bases: TGTGCCAGCAGTCCTAGGGGAAAGTACGAGCAGTACTTC.

This rearrangement joins TRBV5-1 to TRBJ2-5; D is uncertain. The J call could be wrong; TRBJ2-7 is a better fit for the DNA end. CDR1 SGHRS and CDR2 YFSETQ come from the germline V gene. The length of the CDR3 is 9 residues. The CDR3 DNA reads as TGCGCCAGCGGCTCCGAGCAGTACTTC. This gives the protein CASGSEQYF.

The chain employs TRBV5-4 and TRBJ2-5; perhaps TRBD2 as D (5 bases). The V and J ends lost 3 bases and 11 bases respectively, with 11 bases between them. The CDR3 loop spans 11 amino acids. The germline V gene has CDR1 SGHNT and CDR2 YYREEE (reference sequence). Written as DNA, the CDR3 is TGTGCCAGCAGCTCCTCCGGGGAGCAGTACTTC. Residues: CASSSSGEQYF.

The chain links TRBV5-1 to TRBJ1-2; D not resolved. Looked up from germline, CDR1 is SGHRS and CDR2 is YFSETQ. CDR3 length equals 15 residues. The germline V and J ends were trimmed by 0 bases and 3 bases, with 12 bases remaining between them. CDR3 region: CASSLAWGGDYGYTF. The CDR3 region has the DNA TGCGCCAGCAGCTTGGCCTGGGGAGGAGACTATGGCTACACCTTC.

The V call is TRBV4-3, the J call TRBJ2-3; 8 bases line up with TRBD1. The junction had 5 bases not matched to a gene; V was cut back by 0 bases and J by 3 bases. This CDR3 has 16 amino acids. CDR1 and CDR2 from the germline V gene are LGHNA and YSLEER. The CDR3 sequence: CASSQDLGQGTDTQYF. The CDR3 DNA follows: TGCGCCAGCAGCCAAGATTTAGGACAGGGAACAGATACGCAGTATTTT.

The rearrangement joins TRBV7-8 to TRBJ1-6; TRBD1 agrees at 7 bases. CDR1 SGHVS and CDR2 FQNEAQ come from the germline V gene. The CDR3 is 14 residues long. With 5 bases clipped from V and 15 bases from J, the junction kept 13 bases outside the gene matches. The CDR3 sequence is CASSPKGDSTFLHF. CDR3 sequence (DNA): TGTGCCAGCAGCCCCAAAGGGGACAGCACGTTCCTCCACTTT.

This chain connects TRBV21-1 to TRBJ2-3; the tabulated D call, TRBD2, remains unverified against the DNA. TRBV21-1 is termed a pseudogene. The CDR3 runs to 17 residues. The CDR3 reads CASRLGLAGGFTDTQYF. The DNA of the CDR3 is TGTGCCAGCAGACTGGGACTAGCGGGGGGATTCACAGATACGCAGTATTTT.

This clone was counted once. The V call is TRBV5-1, the J call TRBJ2-7; 10 nucleotides agree with TRBD1. The V segment lost 3 bases and the J segment 3 bases; nucleotides outside the gene matches: 6. CDR1 and CDR2 (germline): SGHRS, YFSETQ. The CDR3 runs to 15 residues. The CDR3 DNA follows: TGCGCCAGCAGCTCGGGACAGGGGACCATCTACGAGCAGTACTTC. This gives the protein CASSSGQGTIYEQYF.

The rearrangement links TRBV11-3 to TRBJ2-7; a possible D gene is TRBD2 (5 bases). This CDR3 has 13 amino acids. CDR1 is SGHNT and CDR2 is YENEEA in the germline V gene. Trimming removed 6 bases at V and 3 bases at J, with 12 bases between. CDR3: CASSHLSDYEQYF. In DNA form, the CDR3 reads TGTGCCAGCAGTCACCTTAGCGACTACGAGCAGTACTTC. Full variable domain (outside the CDR3, taken from reference TRBV11-3 and TRBJ2-7): EAGVVQSPRYKIIEKKQPVAFWCNPISGHNTLYWYLQNLGQGPELLIRYENEEAVDDSQLPKDRFSAERLKGVDSTLKIQPAELGDSAVYLCASSHLSDYEQYFGPGTRLTVT.

The chain combines TRBV29-1 with TRBJ2-2; D not resolved. This CDR3 is built from 12 residues. V was pared by 4 bases and J by 2 bases, with 5 bases between. The germline V gene encodes CDR1 SQVTM and CDR2 ANQGSEA. The CDR3 coding sequence is TGCAGCGTTGTTGGCAACACCGGGGAGCTGTTTTTT. Translated, it gives CSVVGNTGELFF.

The chain recombines TRBV5-5 with TRBJ2-1, with 9 bases aligning to TRBD1. CDR1 SGHKS and CDR2 YYEKEE come from the germline V gene (reference sequence). This CDR3 contains 14 residues. The junction had 10 bases not matched to a gene; V was cut back by 6 bases and J by 9 bases. The CDR3 DNA sequence: TGTGCCAGCAACTCCGACAGGGGGGTTTCTGAGCAGTTCTTC. Amino acid sequence: CASNSDRGVSEQFF.

The rearrangement joins TRBV4-2 to TRBJ2-5; TRBD2 agrees at 7 bases. Germline loops: CDR1 LGHNA, CDR2 YNFKEQ. CDR3 size: 15 residues. J was trimmed by 1 base and V by 5 bases; bases with no gene match: 7. CDR3 protein: CASSGRAGTQETQYF. Written as DNA, the CDR3 is TGTGCCAGCAGCGGTAGAGCGGGAACCCAAGAGACCCAGTACTTC.

V gene TRBV7-8 combines with J gene TRBJ2-7, with D perhaps TRBD2 (6 bases). The V end lost 1 base, the J end lost 9 bases, and 16 bases lay between the germline ends. Looked up from germline, CDR1 is SGHVS and CDR2 is FQNEAQ. The length of the CDR3 is 14 residues. The CDR3, as DNA: TGTGCCAGCAGCTTAGGGGACTCACGAGCCGCGCAGTACTTC. This translates into CASSLGDSRAAQYF.

A few counts support this clone. This chain links TRBV20-1 with TRBJ2-5, with no clear D. The germline V gene has CDR1 DFQATT and CDR2 SNEGSKA (reference sequence). This CDR3 is built from 11 residues. For the CDR3, the DNA is TGCAGCGAAGCTCTCGGGGAGACCCAGTACTTC. Amino acids: CSEALGETQYF.

This clone was counted a few times. The chain uses TRBV7-9 and TRBJ2-7; 11 nucleotides align to TRBD1. J gave up 3 bases and V 4 bases, and 2 bases lay outside the gene matches. The CDR3 length is 14 residues. CDR1 is SEHNR, CDR2 FQNEAQ, per germline (reference sequence). CDR3 DNA: TGTGCCAGCAGCTCGGGACAGGGGGGCTACGAGCAGTACTTC. Its translation is CASSSGQGGYEQYF.

This clone was detected only a few times. The chain joins TRBV19 to TRBJ1-4, with D uncertain. The germline gives CDR1 LNHDA, CDR2 SQIVND (reference sequence). Deletions cut 5 bases from V and 8 bases from J, with 12 bases between. This CDR3 has 13 residues. The CDR3 loop reads CASSPQPMEKLFF. The CDR3 region has the DNA TGTGCCAGTAGTCCACAGCCCATGGAAAAACTGTTTTTT.

The rearrangement uses TRBV5-4 and TRBJ2-3, with 12 nucleotides matching TRBD2. The germline gives CDR1 SGHNT, CDR2 YYREEE (reference sequence). The CDR3 sequence is 16 residues long. V lost 1 base and J lost 6; bases outside the gene matches: 6. For the CDR3, the DNA is TGTGCCAGCAGCTTGATGACTAGCGGGGGTCACGATACGCAGTATTTT. Translated, it gives CASSLMTSGGHDTQYF.

V usage is TRBV19 and J usage is TRBJ2-4; D perhaps matches TRBD1 (6 bases). The CDR3 is made up of 13 amino acids. CDR1 LNHDA and CDR2 SQIVND come from the germline V gene (reference sequence). V lost 5 bases and J 9 bases, leaving 14 bases between the germline ends. Here the CDR3 DNA reads TGTGCCAGTAGTGCTCAACCCAGGGGCATTCAGTACTTC. The encoded protein is CASSAQPRGIQYF. Full variable domain (rest looked up from reference TRBV19 and TRBJ2-4): DGGITQSPKYLFRKEGQNVTLSCEQNLNHDAMYWYRQDPGQGLRLIYYSQIVNDFQKGDIAEGYSVSREKKESFPLTVTSAQKNPTAFYLCASSAQPRGIQYFGAGTRLSVL.

A few counts support this clone. The J gene is TRBJ1-2, the V gene TRBV6-1; D gene uncertain. With 7 bases removed from V and 3 bases from J, the gap between germline ends came to 12 bases. There are 13 residues in the CDR3. Germline CDR1 MNHNS, CDR2 SASEGT. CDR3 amino acids: CASTRGIYYGYTF. The CDR3 nucleotides are TGTGCCAGCACCAGAGGCATTTACTATGGCTACACCTTC.